This T cell receptor (beta chain) was captured by sequencing in a study of human T cells and chemical hapten exposure. On this clonotype itself: Antigen unknown.

TCRdb re-called the RACE reads through MiXCR, storing one row per CDR3 protein. The table has 350,000 or so distinct CDR3 sequences, roughly 6.9% seen once. Time point described: patch test 1, 2 weeks after DPC sensitization. Treatment defined: therapeutic diphenylcyclopropenone sensitization with weekly scalp DPC. Blood collection took place prior to placing each patch test. Notes on the study in general: Large CDR3 similarity clusters arose significantly more often from expanded TCRs than from controls.

V was trimmed by 4 bases and J by 3 bases, leaving 10 bases between them. The CDR3 extends over 13 amino acids. Germline loops: CDR1 SGHRS, CDR2 YFSETQ. This receptor was obtained from a woman younger than 35 with alopecia areata. Some clones in this sample may be carry-over from other donors' samples. Here the sequenced sample was whole blood, taken in connection with sensitization to the hapten diphenylcyclopropenone (DPC). V is TRBV5-1 and J is TRBJ1-2; D remains unclear. In nucleotides, the CDR3 is TGCGCCAGCAGCGTGACCGAAGACTATGGCTACACCTTC. Its translation is CASSVTEDYGYTF.